Shown below are 27 T cell receptor beta chains from a single sample sequenced in a study of CXCR4 blockade with PD-1 therapy in pancreatic cancer. Using immunoSEQ multiplex PCR, the repertoire was profiled, and TCRdb retains in-frame clones only, with some absent. Of fewer than 4,000 clones listed, roughly 41% are singletons. The sequenced sample consisted of tumor tissue. The receptors here all came from a human donor with pancreatic ductal adenocarcinoma.

This clone was counted only a few times. The J gene is TRBJ1-6, the V gene TRBV6-8, with D maybe TRBD1 (6 bases). V was pared by 5 bases and J by 1 base, with 15 bases between. From germline, CDR1 is MNHGY and CDR2 SAAAGT. This CDR3 region has 17 residues. This CDR3 reads CASSVPQGGSYNSPLHF. In DNA form, the CDR3 reads TGTGCCAGCAGTGTACCCCAAGGGGGTTCCTATAATTCACCCCTCCACTTT.

The rearrangement joins TRBV5-1 to TRBJ2-3; D gene unclear. The CDR3 loop spans 14 amino acids. Trimming took off 2 bases at V and 6 bases at J, with 13 bases between the two ends. Germline V gene lookup returns CDR1 SGHRS and CDR2 YFSETQ. The DNA for the CDR3 is TGCGCCAGCAGCTTTGACCCTACTTCGGATACGCAGTATTTT. Its protein is CASSFDPTSDTQYF.

This clone was found a few times. The V gene is TRBV7-1, the J gene TRBJ2-7, with a possible D match to TRBD2 (6 bases). TRBV7-1 is designated an ORF whose function remains uncertain. CDR3 length: 14 residues. Deletions cut 5 bases from V and 4 bases from J, with 15 bases between. The CDR3 loop reads CASSHGSPGYEQYF. In DNA form, the CDR3 reads TGTGCCAGCAGCCACGGGAGTCCGGGGTACGAGCAGTACTTC.

By proportion, this clone is medium-sized. The genes are TRBV11-3 and TRBJ2-3; 7 nucleotides align to TRBD2. Per germline, CDR1 SGHNT and CDR2 YENEEA. Unmatched junction bases numbered 11, after V lost 5 bases and J lost 0 bases. The CDR3 spans 17 residues. The CDR3 nucleotides read TGTGCCAGCAGCCTTTATGGGGGACTACCGAGCACAGATACGCAGTATTTT. Protein product: CASSLYGGLPSTDTQYF.

This clone ranks as medium-sized. The chain couples TRBV6-8 to TRBJ1-2; maybe TRBD1 (6 bases). The germline gives CDR1 MNHGY, CDR2 SAAAGT. V lost 6 bases and J 4 bases, leaving 12 bases between the germline ends. The CDR3 contains 13 residues. CDR3 bases: TGTGCCAGCAGGGTGGGGGGGGCCTATGGCTACACCTTC. This gives the protein CASRVGGAYGYTF.

This clone appeared many times. The chain employs TRBV6-1 and TRBJ1-5; D not resolved. Looked up from germline, CDR1 is MNHNS and CDR2 is SASEGT. The CDR3 is made up of 15 amino acids. V was cut by 1 base and J by 1 base, with 8 bases left in between. CDR3 amino acids: CASSEDLGSNQPQHF. Written as DNA, the CDR3 is TGTGCCAGCAGTGAAGACCTGGGGAGCAATCAGCCCCAGCATTTT.

This clone was picked up a small number of times. This chain uses TRBV9 with TRBJ2-7; D is undetermined. Germline V gene lookup returns CDR1 SGDLS and CDR2 YYNGEE. V dropped 0 bases and J dropped 2 bases, with 9 bases sitting between them. The CDR3 spans 14 residues. The CDR3 region is CASSVGRFTYEQYF. The CDR3 coding sequence is TGTGCCAGCAGCGTAGGTAGGTTTACCTACGAGCAGTACTTC. The full variable domain, in which reference TRBV9 and TRBJ2-7 provide the parts outside the CDR3, is DSGVTQTPKHLITATGQRVTLRCSPRSGDLSVYWYQQSLDQGLQFLIQYYNGEERAKGNILERFSAQQFPDLHSELNLSSLELGDSALYFCASSVGRFTYEQYFGPGTRLTVT.

This chain joins TRBV13 and TRBJ1-4; 7 bases match TRBD1. Unmatched junction bases numbered 6, after V lost 2 bases and J lost 0 bases. CDR1 is PRHDT and CDR2 is FYEKMQ in the germline V gene (reference sequence). The CDR3 has 17 amino acids. The CDR3 protein is CASSLRQGEATNEKLFF. CDR3 coding DNA: TGTGCCAGCAGCTTACGACAGGGCGAGGCAACTAATGAAAAACTGTTTTTT.

This clone showed up just a few times. This chain connects TRBV9 to TRBJ1-1; the D is unclear. With 3 bases removed from V and 4 bases from J, the gap between germline ends came to 13 bases. The germline gives CDR1 SGDLS, CDR2 YYNGEE. The CDR3 loop spans 14 amino acids. CDR3 DNA: TGTGCCAGCAGCGCCCGCCCAGAGGTCACTGAAGCTTTCTTT. This translates into CASSARPEVTEAFF.

This clone was seen a handful of times. V is TRBV7-4 and J is TRBJ2-2, with 8 positions matching TRBD1. V shed 2 bases, J shed 4 bases, and the junction held 6 bases outside the gene matches. Germline values: CDR1 SGHVT, CDR2 SQSDAQ. This CDR3 contains 16 residues. The CDR3 protein is CASSLSPTGVTGELFF. In DNA, the CDR3 is TGTGCCAGCAGCTTATCTCCGACAGGGGTCACCGGGGAGCTGTTTTTT.

The chain has TRBV6-7 and TRBJ2-6; D uncertain. TRBV6-7 is an ORF, with its function uncertain. The CDR3 spans 16 residues. The V end was cut by 5 bases, the J end by 5 bases, with 16 bases between. DNA of the CDR3: TGTGCCAGCAGTAGGTATTTGCGTAGTCGGGCCAACGTCCTGACTTTC. It specifies CASSRYLRSRANVLTF.

The rearrangement uses TRBV9 and TRBJ2-1; D remains ambiguous. This CDR3 has 15 amino acids. Trimming removed 1 base at V and 5 bases at J, with 13 bases between. Germline V lookup: CDR1 SGDLS, CDR2 YYNGEE. The CDR3 protein is CASSVQGSANNEQFF. The CDR3 nucleotides are TGTGCCAGCAGCGTACAAGGTTCGGCCAACAATGAGCAGTTCTTC.

The chain joins TRBV10-2 to TRBJ1-2, with D possibly matching TRBD1 (6 bases). CDR3 length: 14 amino acids. Germline CDR1 reads WSHSY; CDR2 reads SAAADI. V lost 3 bases, J lost 7 bases, and 15 bases lay in between. CDR3 amino acids: CASSEDGGRSGYTF. CDR3 sequence (DNA): TGCGCCAGCAGTGAAGACGGGGGGCGAAGTGGCTACACCTTC.

The rearrangement links TRBV10-2 to TRBJ2-1; D not certain. Trimming removed 2 bases from V and 1 base from J, with 9 bases in between. There are 15 residues in the CDR3. Per the germline V gene, CDR1 is WSHSY and CDR2 is SAAADI. CDR3 coding DNA: TGCGCCAGCAGTGAGGGGTCGCCGTCCTACAATGAGCAGTTCTTC. As protein: CASSEGSPSYNEQFF.

The chain has TRBV1 and TRBJ1-3. TRBV1 is tagged as a pseudogene. The CDR3 runs to 17 residues. The CDR3 is CASSQGGGLRSGNTIYF. CDR3 in DNA: TGCGCCAGCAGCCAAGGGGGGGGTTTACGCTCTGGAAACACCATATATTTT.

In its sample, this clone ranks as medium-sized (0.01 to 0.1%). This chain connects TRBV9 to TRBJ2-5; 8 nucleotides match TRBD2. Per germline, CDR1 SGDLS and CDR2 YYNGEE. V dropped 0 bases and J dropped 4; count of bases not matched to a gene: 5. This CDR3 spans 15 amino acids. CDR3 nucleotides: TGTGCCAGCAGCGTAGGCGGGGGGCCGGGAGAGACCCAGTACTTC. This encodes CASSVGGGPGETQYF.

This clone is large in the sample. This sequence joins TRBV6-8 and TRBJ2-2, with D maybe TRBD2 (5 bases). V lost 6 bases and J lost 3, with 11 bases in between. Germline values: CDR1 MNHGY, CDR2 SAAAGT. CDR3 length: 14 amino acids. This chain's CDR3 is CASRATGDTGELFF. For the CDR3, the DNA is TGTGCCAGCAGGGCCACCGGGGACACCGGGGAGCTGTTTTTT.

A few counts support this clone. The rearrangement links TRBV9 to TRBJ2-5; 8 bases match TRBD2. The J segment lost 5 bases and the V segment lost 5 bases, leaving 11 bases of the junction unmatched. Germline CDR1 and CDR2: SGDLS and YYNGEE. This CDR3 is 15 amino acids long. For the CDR3, the DNA is TGTGCCAGCAGTGTCTCGGGGGGGCCTCTGGAGACCCAGTACTTC. It translates to CASSVSGGPLETQYF.

The chain has TRBV19 and TRBJ1-1, with unresolved D. CDR1 and CDR2 (germline): LNHDA, SQIVND (reference sequence). The CDR3 runs to 14 residues. Deletions cut 4 bases from V and 2 bases from J, with 11 bases between. The CDR3, as DNA: TGTGCCAGTAGTACCCGACATCTAAACACTGAAGCTTTCTTT. This encodes CASSTRHLNTEAFF.

A few counts support this clone. The gene calls are TRBV11-1 and TRBJ2-7; D gene unclear. The CDR3 has 14 amino acids. Deletions cut 5 bases from V and 2 bases from J, with 13 bases between. From germline, CDR1 is SGHAT and CDR2 FQDESV (reference sequence). The CDR3 protein is CASSPDLQTYEQYF. CDR3 bases: TGTGCCAGCAGCCCGGACCTACAGACCTACGAGCAGTACTTC.

This chain links TRBV7-7 with TRBJ2-7; 7 bases map to TRBD2. Unmatched junction bases numbered 9, after V lost 5 bases and J lost 5 bases. CDR3 length: 14 amino acids. The germline CDR1 and CDR2 sequences are SSHAT and FNYEAQ (reference sequence). The CDR3: CASSPGRVGDEQYF. The CDR3 DNA is TGTGCCAGCAGCCCGGGGAGGGTGGGCGACGAGCAGTACTTC.

A few counts support this clone. The rearrangement links TRBV4-1 to TRBJ2-7; TRBD1 matches at 7 bases. Trimming removed 6 bases from V and 2 bases from J; junction bases left unmatched: 10. CDR1 and CDR2 (germline): MGHRA, YSYEKL. The CDR3 is 15 residues long. The CDR3 DNA is TGCGCCAGCAGTGTAAGGGACAGTCAGACCTACGAGCAGTACTTC. Protein: CASSVRDSQTYEQYF.

By share, this clone ranks as medium-sized. J is TRBJ2-7 and V is TRBV1; TRBD1, the table's D call, was not compared with the DNA. TRBV1 is a known pseudogene. CDR3 length: 15 amino acids. The CDR3 protein is CASSPGQGEGYEQYF. In DNA, the CDR3 is TGCGCCAGCAGCCCTGGACAGGGAGAAGGATACGAGCAGTACTTC.

The V and J genes are TRBV19 and TRBJ2-7, with TRBD2 as a possible D gene (7 bases). The germline V and J ends were trimmed by 4 bases and 4 bases, with 17 bases remaining between them. The CDR3 is 15 amino acids. Germline CDR1 reads LNHDA; CDR2 reads SQIVND (reference sequence). CDR3 sequence: CASSTLQGGKYEQYF. The CDR3 bases are TGTGCCAGTAGTACACTACAGGGAGGGAAATACGAGCAGTACTTC.

This clone was observed a few times. The chain uses TRBV6-8 and TRBJ2-1; D unclear. Trimming took off 2 bases at V and 4 bases at J, with 6 bases between the two ends. CDR3 length equals 13 residues. CDR1 MNHGY and CDR2 SAAAGT come from the germline V gene. CDR3 coding DNA: TGTGCCAGCAGTTACGACGAGTACAATGAGCAGTTCTTC. Translation: CASSYDEYNEQFF.

The chain combines TRBV6-8 with TRBJ2-3; D is perhaps TRBD1 or TRBD2 (5 bases each). V lost 4 bases and J 1 base, leaving 9 bases between the germline ends. In germline, CDR1 is MNHGY, CDR2 SAAAGT. This CDR3 has 14 amino acids. CDR3 protein: CASSLGRGTDTQYF. CDR3 in DNA: TGTGCCAGCAGTTTGGGACGGGGCACAGATACGCAGTATTTT.

This clone was observed a handful of times. As DNA, the CDR3 is TGTGCCAGCAGTTACTCTCAGGAGATTCCTAGCGGTCCTAGCACAGATACGCAGTATTTT. It translates to CASSYSQEIPSGPSTDTQYF. The chain recombines TRBV6-8 with TRBJ2-3, with 7 bases identical to TRBD2. J was trimmed by 0 bases and V by 0 bases; bases with no gene match: 15. Per germline, CDR1 MNHGY and CDR2 SAAAGT. The CDR3 extends over 20 amino acids.